This TCR beta chain was sequenced during a study of T-cell memory formation after mild COVID-19. The study, taken as a whole, reports: Clones which contracted sat mainly in CM and EM if CD4+, and in EMRA if CD8+.

Via MiXCR, TCRdb re-called the 5' RACE reads, giving one row per CDR3 protein. The table includes about 160,000 distinct CDR3 sequences, roughly 28% detected once. This clonotype was seen a few times. Its antigen is as yet unknown. Germline loops: CDR1 LGHDT, CDR2 YNNKEL (reference sequence). V lost 1 base, J lost 6 bases, and 16 bases lay in between. This CDR3 region has 15 residues. The source of this sequence is an adult woman who had mild COVID-19 (a few samples of this study predate the infection). Cell type and time point are not known. This chain links TRBV3-1 with TRBJ2-7, with a possible D match to TRBD2 (5 bases). The specimen was PBMCs or a T cell subset sorted from them (not recorded which). The CDR3 region has the DNA TGTGCCAGCAGCCAAGGGCCCTCGGGATTGGGCGAGCAGTACTTC. It encodes CASSQGPSGLGEQYF.